The 13 T cell receptor beta chains in this list originate from one sample, sequenced in a study of human T cells and chemical hapten exposure. TCRdb reprocessed the RACE reads with MiXCR, giving one entry per CDR3 protein. This repertoire shows tens of thousands of distinct CDR3 sequences, roughly 12% found once; its top ten account for about 5.7%. Time point: pre-sensitization, week 0. Described treatment: therapeutic diphenylcyclopropenone sensitization with weekly scalp DPC. Here the sequenced sample was whole blood, taken in connection with sensitization to the hapten diphenylcyclopropenone (DPC). The receptor source for this set is a woman aged 25 to 39 with alopecia areata. Some clones in this sample may be carry-over from other donors' samples.

A single count supports this clonotype. The CDR3 region has the DNA TGTGCCGGCATTCGAATGGGGGAACTAGGCGAGCAGTACTTC. Protein product: CAGIRMGELGEQYF. The gene calls are TRBV6-1 and TRBJ2-7; TRBD1 or TRBD2 may be the D gene (5 bases each). V was pared by 11 bases and J by 6 bases, with 23 bases between. The CDR3 consists of 14 residues. Per germline, CDR1 MNHNS and CDR2 SASEGT.

This clonotype was observed a few times. The J gene is TRBJ2-7, the V gene TRBV10-3, with D maybe TRBD1 (6 bases). This CDR3 region has 13 residues. The V end was cut by 7 bases, the J end by 1 base, with 11 bases between. Germline V CDR1 and CDR2: ENHRY, SYGVKD. DNA for the CDR3: TGTGCCATCACTAAGACAGGTTCCTACGAGCAGTACTTC. This sequence encodes CAITKTGSYEQYF.

This rearrangement joins TRBV14 to TRBJ1-1; 7 nucleotides agree with TRBD1. Germline V gene data show CDR1 as SGHDN and CDR2 as FVKESK. V dropped 0 bases and J dropped 9; count of bases not matched to a gene: 7. The CDR3 has 14 residues. CDR3 nucleotides: TGTGCCAGCAGCCAAGATAAATGGACAGGTCAAGCTTTCTTT. It specifies CASSQDKWTGQAFF.

This clonotype was seen at least ten times. The V gene is TRBV29-1, the J gene TRBJ2-7; the match to TRBD2 covers 9 bases. This CDR3 spans 14 amino acids. J was trimmed by 6 bases and V by 7 bases; bases with no gene match: 13. Germline CDR1 reads SQVTM; CDR2 reads ANQGSEA. The CDR3 DNA sequence: TGCAGCGGTAATGGGACTAGCCGGAACCCCGAGCAGTACTTC. It translates to CSGNGTSRNPEQYF.

The sample holds many counts of this clonotype. The V and J genes are TRBV10-3 and TRBJ2-1; 12 nucleotides agree with TRBD2. Germline assignment: CDR1 ENHRY and CDR2 SYGVKD. The V segment lost 8 bases and the J segment 5 bases; nucleotides outside the gene matches: 7. This CDR3 has 15 amino acids. The CDR3 DNA reads TGTGCCATCGGACAACTAGCGGGGGGAAACAATGAGCAGTTCTTC. This gives the protein CAIGQLAGGNNEQFF.

The sample holds many counts of this clonotype. The chain recombines TRBV21-1 with TRBJ2-3; the table's D call TRBD1 went unverified against the DNA. TRBV21-1 is noted as a pseudogene. The CDR3 runs to 13 residues. CDR3 nucleotide sequence: TGTGCCAGCGGACAGGGATCTTCAGATACGCAGTATTTT. Translation: CASGQGSSDTQYF.

This clonotype was observed at least ten times. The chain combines TRBV5-1 with TRBJ1-5; D unclear. Trimming pared 0 bases from V and 4 bases from J, leaving 8 bases between. The CDR3 extends over 14 amino acids. Germline V gives CDR1 SGHRS, CDR2 YFSETQ. CDR3 coding DNA: TGCGCCAGCAGCTTGGGGTCAGCTAATCAGCCCCAGCATTTT. Translation: CASSLGSANQPQHF.

Many counts were recorded for this clonotype. V usage is TRBV18 and J usage is TRBJ2-7; no clear D gene. The V end lost 4 bases, the J end lost 3 bases, and 4 bases lay between the germline ends. This CDR3 has 11 residues. Germline V gene sequence: CDR1 KGHSH, CDR2 LQKENI. As DNA, the CDR3 is TGTGCCAGCTCACACAACTACGAGCAGTACTTC. This encodes CASSHNYEQYF.

This clonotype appeared a few times. CDR3 bases: TGTGCCAGCAGTGGGTTGGGGTACCGCGAGCAGTACTTC. Translating it yields CASSGLGYREQYF. The genes are TRBV27 and TRBJ2-7; D is uncertain. Germline values: CDR1 MNHEY, CDR2 SMNVEV (reference sequence). The CDR3 extends over 13 amino acids. Trimming took 5 bases from V and 6 from J, leaving 14 bases between them.

The J gene is TRBJ1-1, the V gene TRBV20-1, with D possibly matching TRBD1 (6 bases). CDR3 length equals 18 residues. CDR1 DFQATT and CDR2 SNEGSKA come from the germline V gene (reference sequence). The ends were cut back, 3 bases at V and 1 base at J, with 24 bases in the middle. The chain's CDR3 is CSASGFIVDSLSNTEAFF. The CDR3 coding sequence is TGCAGTGCTAGCGGTTTTATCGTGGACAGTCTTTCGAACACTGAAGCTTTCTTT.

This clonotype was found many times. The rearrangement uses TRBV29-1 and TRBJ1-5; D is undetermined. Per germline, CDR1 SQVTM and CDR2 ANQGSEA. V was pared by 6 bases and J by 0 bases, with 6 bases between. CDR3 length: 12 amino acids. The CDR3 DNA reads TGCAGCGTCCGAGATAGCAATCAGCCCCAGCATTTT. Amino acid sequence: CSVRDSNQPQHF.

V is TRBV28 and J is TRBJ1-6; D not certain. Germline V gives CDR1 MDHEN, CDR2 SYDVKM. The CDR3 consists of 15 residues. The CDR3 region has the DNA TGTGCTTCGCGACCGGCGGGAATCGTTTATTCACCCCTCCACTTT. The encoded protein is CASRPAGIVYSPLHF. Combining the CDR3 with reference TRBV28 and TRBJ1-6 gives the whole variable domain DVKVTQSSRYLVKRTGEKVFLECVQDMDHENMFWYRQDPGLGLRLIYFSYDVKMKEKGDIPEGYSVSREKKERFSLILESASTNQTSMYLCASRPAGIVYSPLHFGNGTRLTVT.

The rearrangement joins TRBV28 to TRBJ2-2, with D maybe TRBD2 (6 bases). CDR1 MDHEN and CDR2 SYDVKM come from the germline V gene. Trimming cost V 6 bases and J 6 bases, with 17 bases left between them. The CDR3 runs 15 residues. CDR3 in amino acids: CASSPGSTSAGELFF. The CDR3 region has the DNA TGTGCCAGCAGCCCCGGGAGTACCTCCGCCGGGGAGCTGTTTTTT.